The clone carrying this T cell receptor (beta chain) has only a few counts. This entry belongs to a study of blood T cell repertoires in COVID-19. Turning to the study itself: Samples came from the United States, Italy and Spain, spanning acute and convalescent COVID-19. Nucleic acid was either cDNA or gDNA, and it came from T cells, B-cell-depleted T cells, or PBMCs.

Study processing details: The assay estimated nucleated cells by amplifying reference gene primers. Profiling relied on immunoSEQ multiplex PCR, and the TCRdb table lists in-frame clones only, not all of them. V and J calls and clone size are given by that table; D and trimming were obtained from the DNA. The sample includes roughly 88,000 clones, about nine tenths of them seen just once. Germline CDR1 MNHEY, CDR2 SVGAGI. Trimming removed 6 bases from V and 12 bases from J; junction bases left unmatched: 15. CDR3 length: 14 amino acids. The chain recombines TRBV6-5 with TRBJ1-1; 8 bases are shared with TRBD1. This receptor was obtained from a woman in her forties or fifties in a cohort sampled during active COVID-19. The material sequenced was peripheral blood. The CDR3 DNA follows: TGTGCCAGCAGCTCCAGGGGGCATTCGGTCGAGTCTTTCTTT. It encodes CASSSRGHSVESFF.